Described below is a single T cell receptor beta chain sequence and its context. This CDR3 spans 15 amino acids. Trimming removed 6 bases from V and 8 bases from J, with 20 bases in between. This entry is derived from a study of T cells in Graves' hyperthyroidism and ophthalmopathy. The TCR beta CDR3 regions underwent amplification using RNA transcripts as the source. Primed by the HTBI set, a first-round RT-PCR was run on the TCR CDR3. TCRdb ran MiXCR on the multiplex PCR reads and lists one entry per CDR3 protein. The sample holds around 520,000 distinct CDR3 sequences, about 24% seen once. The chain has TRBV12-3 or TRBV12-4 and TRBJ1-3; D might be TRBD1 (5 bases). The material sequenced was blood. The TCR was taken from a young woman with Graves' ophthalmopathy. CDR3 DNA sequence: TGTGCCAGCAGCTATTACCGGGACTCCGGAGACACCATATATTTT. Its translation is CASSYYRDSGDTIYF.